This T cell receptor beta chain stems from a study of shared clonotypes between healthy human individuals (TCRdb year 2020). About the study as a whole: The cohort included three men and a couple of women between 18 and 49 years of age. Per donor, three plates each were used for CD4 naive and CD4 memory, two for CD8 naive, and one for CD8 memory. To estimate repertoire size and how much clonotype sharing occurs between individuals, the study deeply sequenced the blood TCR repertoires of about five healthy adults. To increase sequencing depth and limit assay-specific biases, different laboratories used diverse techniques to prepare libraries and sequence TCR repertoires. Between about 0.85 and 8.9 billion PBMCs per donor were obtained by leukapheresis. Study-level results and caveats: Sampling was restricted to blood, and TCR repertoires in tissues likely differ from the TCR repertoires found in blood. When several donors were compared, the shared fraction of clonotypes was about 5.4% for naive CD4, around 4% for naive CD8, roughly 2.5% for memory CD4, and roughly 0.4% for memory CD8. Clonotypes shared by all four sorted-subset donors showed higher generation probabilities than non-shared clonotypes. Pairwise subsampling led to the expectation that sequencing depth would affect the degree of clonotype sharing among donors. The small number of donors limited the genetic and exposure-history diversity represented. Estimated clonotype richness was generally larger for naive than for memory subsets. Rarefaction of sorted-subset datasets indicated incomplete sequencing despite the large sequencing depth.

As for this clone: This clone's antigen is unknown. Per-nucleotide qualities are absent, and no much larger clonotype sits a single base away.

Using the deep immunoSEQ assay, multiplex PCR amplified TCR CDR3 regions from genomic DNA. Extracted genomic DNA from each cell subset was distributed evenly across all wells of several immunoSEQ 96-well plates, and each plate was treated as a replicate. For sorted subsets, about 200 ng genomic DNA, equal to tens of thousands of T cell genomes, was loaded into each replicate PCR. The purified libraries were quantified using a Qubit 3.0 fluorometer, sized with a Bioanalyzer 2100, and then quantified again using the KAPA Library Quantification kit. Every immunoSEQ 96-well plate was sequenced on a separate single-read 150-cycle Illumina NextSeq 550 flow cell. In the original analysis: Because the immunoSEQ output included only junctional sequences and no quality scores, the filtering could not be the same as the filtering used for full-length reads. Sequences were annotated with PyIR, a Python wrapper for IgBLAST v1.9, using IMGT germline references to assign V/J genes and CDR3. Reads were removed for weak V/J assignments (E-value above 1e-6), missing CDR3, stop codons, out-of-frame junctions, or ambiguous translated residues. A V3J clonotype was defined by an identical inferred V gene, J gene, and CDR3 amino acid sequence. To compute the percentage overlap between repertoires, the number of shared unique clonotypes was divided by the size of the smaller repertoire. Three approaches were used to assess repertoire richness: RTK rarefaction, the Chao1 estimator, and Recon v2.1 estimates of unobserved clonotypes. Generation probabilities for all TCRbeta clonotypes obtained by the gDNA method from several donors were computed using OLGA. Entries here come from immuneACCESS through TCRdb and include only in-frame sequences with V and J called. Some clones fail to appear in such tables; in the studies checked, an unresolved V gene covers under half of the shortfall, and the cause of the remainder is unknown. D and trimming were read from the DNA, whereas the V and J calls and clone size are those reported in that table. This sample has 2 million to 2.5 million clones in its table, and under 95% of those were observed once. Jointly, the top ten make up approximately 0.36% of the sample.

The donors were healthy, HIV-negative adults who had no recently reported acute infections or vaccinations. All donors were Caucasian adults living in Nashville, Tennessee, USA. Magnetic negative selection was used to enrich CD4+ T cells, after which naive cells were positively selected on CD45RA and the negative fraction became the memory subset. Blood was obtained by leukapheresis, after which PBMCs were separated by Ficoll-Histopaque density gradient centrifugation and cryopreserved in liquid nitrogen vapor phase. Purity and quantity of every magnetically sorted T cell population were checked by analytical flow cytometry. Each sorted fraction had its genomic DNA isolated and then quantified by UV absorbance on a Nanodrop 2000c. The CDR1 and CDR2 encoded by the germline V gene are MDHEN and SYDVKM. The CDR3 goes from the cysteine to the phenylalanine over 16 residues. Only CDR3 DNA remains: 48 bases, in frame from the first base. V is cut by 6 bases and J by 6 bases, and the space between the germline ends is 23 bases.

This clonotype was sampled from a man between 18 and 29 years old in good health. Some clones in this sample may be carry-over from other donors' samples. The source material was naive CD4+ T cells from PBMCs. Read against the paper, the sample's cell subset or site label means: CD45RA+ positively selected. The chain is made from TRBV28 and TRBJ1-2; the D gene is not confidently resolved. The nucleotide sequence is given as TGTGCCAGCAGCCGACCCCGGACGGGTCCCCGAAATGGCTACACCTTC. This codes for CASSRPRTGPRNGYTF.